This T cell receptor beta chain derives from a study of radiation and T cells in renal cell carcinoma. Clones were read by immunoSEQ multiplex PCR, and TCRdb kept only the in-frame ones, dropping some. The data show about 15,000 clones, 64% seen once. Indicated treatment: 15 Gy SBRT to primary tumor, nephrectomy 4 weeks later. The CDR3 spans 14 residues. The germline CDR1 and CDR2 sequences are SGHTS and YDEGEE. V was cut by 1 base and J by 1 base, with 8 bases left in between. The sequences come from tumor tissue, collected from a patient whose treatment included radiotherapy and nephrectomy. The sequence was collected from a woman in her 70s with renal cell carcinoma. This chain uses TRBV5-8 with TRBJ2-5; D unresolved. The CDR3 sequence: CASSLYQSQETQYF. The DNA of the CDR3 is TGTGCCAGCAGCTTGTACCAATCCCAAGAGACCCAGTACTTC.